This T cell receptor beta chain was found in a study of cytomegalovirus exposure and HLA in healthy donors. The PCR ran on 60 Vbeta and 13 Jbeta primers. Produced via immunoSEQ multiplex PCR; TCRdb's table is partial and in-frame only. The sample totals about 210,000 clones; its top ten clones hold less than 1%. Germline CDR1 and CDR2: SGHTA and FQGNSA. Deletions cut 5 bases from V and 3 bases from J, with 16 bases between. CDR3 length equals 16 residues. Sequencing was carried out using PBMCs. The sequence was obtained from a woman in her 30s in good health and CMV-seropositive. The rearrangement uses TRBV7-2 and TRBJ2-2; D call uncertain. The CDR3 is CASSAPLARHTGELFF. In DNA form, the CDR3 reads TGTGCCAGCAGCGCTCCGTTAGCTCGGCACACCGGGGAGCTGTTTTTT. The full variable domain, with the rest looked up from reference TRBV7-2 and TRBJ2-2, is GAGVSQSPSNKVTEKGKDVELRCDPISGHTALYWYRQSLGQGLEFLIYFQGNSAPDKSGLPSDRFSAERTGGSVSTLTIQRTQQEDSAVYLCASSAPLARHTGELFFGEGSRLTVL.